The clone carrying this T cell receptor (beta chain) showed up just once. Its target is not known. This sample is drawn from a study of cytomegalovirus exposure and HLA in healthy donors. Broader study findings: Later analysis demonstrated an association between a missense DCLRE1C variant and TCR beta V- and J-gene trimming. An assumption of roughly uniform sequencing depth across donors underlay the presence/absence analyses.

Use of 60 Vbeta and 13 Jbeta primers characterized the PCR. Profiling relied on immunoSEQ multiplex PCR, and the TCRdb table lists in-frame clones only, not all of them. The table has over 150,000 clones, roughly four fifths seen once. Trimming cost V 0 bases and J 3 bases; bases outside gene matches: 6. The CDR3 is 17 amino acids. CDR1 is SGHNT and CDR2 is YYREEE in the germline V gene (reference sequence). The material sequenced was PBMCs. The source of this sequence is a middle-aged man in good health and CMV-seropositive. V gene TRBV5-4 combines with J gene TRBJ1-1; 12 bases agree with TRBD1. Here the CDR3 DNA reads TGTGCCAGCAGCTTGGGGCTGGGACAGGGGGCGCACACTGAAGCTTTCTTT. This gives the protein CASSLGLGQGAHTEAFF.